These 17 T cell receptor beta chains were sequenced from one sample in a study of blood T cells in healthy people across ages. Primed by a sample-barcoded 5' primer and a J-beta primer mix, a second PCR proceeded for about 6 to 12 cycles. MiXCR was run by TCRdb on the 5' RACE reads, yielding one entry per CDR3 protein. This repertoire shows around 690,000 distinct CDR3 sequences, around three fifths found once; its top ten account for approximately 37%. Material for sequencing was blood. Receptor source: a man aged 55 to 70 in good health.

The J gene is TRBJ2-3, the V gene TRBV2; the D is unclear. V shed 10 bases and J shed 1 base, with 12 bases lying between them. CDR1 is SNHLY, CDR2 FYNNEI, per germline. This CDR3 contains 13 residues. CDR3: CATRPSGTDTQYF. Here the CDR3 DNA reads TGTGCCACCAGGCCCTCCGGCACAGATACGCAGTATTTT.

The CDR3 loop is CASRTGLASDTQYF. CDR3 bases: TGTGCCAGCAGAACGGGACTAGCATCAGATACGCAGTATTTT. V is TRBV28 and J is TRBJ2-3, with 9 positions matching TRBD2. CDR3 length: 14 residues. CDR1 MDHEN and CDR2 SYDVKM come from the germline V gene. V dropped 6 bases and J dropped 4; count of bases not matched to a gene: 5.

The gene calls are TRBV10-3 and TRBJ2-7, with 8 bases matching TRBD2. The CDR3 sequence is 16 residues long. With 0 bases clipped from V and 5 bases from J, the junction kept 9 bases outside the gene matches. Per germline, CDR1 ENHRY and CDR2 SYGVKD. The CDR3 protein is CAISESERTGGDEQYF. The DNA of the CDR3 is TGTGCCATCAGTGAGTCAGAGCGGACCGGGGGGGACGAGCAGTACTTC.

There are a few counts of this clonotype. This chain connects TRBV20-1 to TRBJ2-1; 9 bases are a match to TRBD2. J gave up 9 bases and V 3 bases, and 9 bases lay outside the gene matches. This CDR3 contains 14 residues. Germline-derived CDR1 and CDR2 are DFQATT and SNEGSKA (reference sequence). The CDR3 DNA is TGCAGTGCTAGCCCCCCTAGCGGGGTGGTTGAGCAGTTCTTC. As protein: CSASPPSGVVEQFF.

The gene calls are TRBV10-3 and TRBJ2-5; 7 positions agree with TRBD1. The V segment lost 3 bases and the J segment 5 bases; nucleotides outside the gene matches: 6. The CDR3 extends over 14 amino acids. Germline V gives CDR1 ENHRY, CDR2 SYGVKD. The CDR3 reads CAISEGNRGETQYF. The CDR3 DNA sequence: TGTGCCATCAGTGAAGGGAACAGGGGCGAGACCCAGTACTTC.

Only a few counts were recorded for this clonotype. J is TRBJ1-2 and V is TRBV7-9; D unclear. The CDR3 loop spans 14 amino acids. With 3 bases removed from V and 4 bases from J, the gap between germline ends came to 12 bases. Germline CDR1 and CDR2: SEHNR and FQNEAQ (reference sequence). CDR3 in DNA: TGTGCCAGCAGCTTCGAGGCAGGATCCTATGGCTACACCTTC. Its translation is CASSFEAGSYGYTF.

This clonotype was counted a few times. The chain combines TRBV4-1 with TRBJ1-4; TRBD1 matches 9 bases. J gave up 8 bases and V 3 bases, and 13 bases lay outside the gene matches. CDR1 is MGHRA, CDR2 YSYEKL, per germline. The CDR3 is 17 residues long. The DNA of the CDR3 is TGCGCCAGCAGCCACGCCGTGGGGATGACAGGGGGGGAAAAACTGTTTTTT. It is translated as CASSHAVGMTGGEKLFF.

The chain employs TRBV27 and TRBJ1-2; D is ambiguous. The length of the CDR3 is 16 residues. V shed 0 bases and J shed 8 bases, with 19 bases lying between them. Germline-derived CDR1 and CDR2 are MNHEY and SMNVEV (reference sequence). Here the CDR3 reads CASSLSPADGVWGYTF. The CDR3 DNA reads TGTGCCAGCAGTTTATCTCCAGCCGACGGTGTGTGGGGCTACACCTTC.

This clonotype was recorded many times. The chain combines TRBV20-1 with TRBJ2-5; 9 bases are shared with TRBD2. The CDR3 runs to 17 residues. Germline CDR1 DFQATT, CDR2 SNEGSKA (reference sequence). With 0 bases clipped from V and 2 bases from J, the junction kept 10 bases outside the gene matches. CDR3 bases: TGCAGTGCTAGAGATCCATTTGCTAGCGGGGTACAAGAGACCCAGTACTTC. Protein sequence: CSARDPFASGVQETQYF.

The chain employs TRBV10-3 and TRBJ2-6; D might be TRBD1 (6 bases). From germline, CDR1 is ENHRY and CDR2 SYGVKD. The CDR3 sequence is 19 residues long. Trimming took off 10 bases at V and 0 bases at J, with 25 bases between the two ends. The CDR3 here is CATQKIQGISTSGANVLTF. CDR3 nucleotide sequence: TGTGCCACCCAGAAGATACAGGGAATAAGCACCTCTGGGGCCAACGTCCTGACTTTC.

About this clonotype: Compared with germline, one end of the junction differs, possibly owing to a read error. This chain links TRBV20-1 with TRBJ2-5; the D gene is possibly TRBD2 (5 bases). This CDR3 comprises 12 residues. Germline CDR1 reads DFQATT; CDR2 reads SNEGSKA (reference sequence). The CDR3 bases are TGCAGTACTAGTACCCAGGAAGAGACCCAGTACTTC. Amino acid sequence: CSTSTQEETQYF.

The gene calls are TRBV6-6 and TRBJ2-6; D is ambiguous. This CDR3 is 14 amino acids long. The germline V gene encodes CDR1 MNHNY and CDR2 SVGAGI (reference sequence). Trimming pared 8 bases from V and 0 bases from J, leaving 8 bases between. CDR3 loop: CASLRSSGANVLTF. DNA of the CDR3: TGTGCCAGCTTACGTAGCTCTGGGGCCAACGTCCTGACTTTC.

This clonotype occurred many times. This chain joins TRBV5-1 and TRBJ1-1; no firm D call. The V gene's germline CDR1 is SGHRS and CDR2 YFSETQ. The CDR3 has 14 residues. Trimming took 0 bases from V and 0 from J, leaving 6 bases between them. CDR3 nucleotides: TGCGCCAGCAGCTTGGGTGGGATGAACACTGAAGCTTTCTTT. Protein: CASSLGGMNTEAFF.

The rearrangement links TRBV18 to TRBJ2-3, with D perhaps TRBD2 (5 bases). Germline lookup yields CDR1 KGHSH and CDR2 LQKENI. V was shortened by 6 bases and J by 4 bases, with 11 bases between the two germline ends. This CDR3 comprises 13 residues. CDR3 region: CASSRGWSDTQYF. Here the CDR3 DNA reads TGTGCCAGCTCCCGCGGGTGGTCAGATACGCAGTATTTT. Full variable domain (missing parts from reference TRBV18 and TRBJ2-3): NAGVMQNPRHLVRRRGQEARLRCSPMKGHSHVYWYRQLPEEGLKFMVYLQKENIIDESGMPKERFSAEFPKEGPSILRIQQVVRGDSAAYFCASSRGWSDTQYFGPGTRLTVL.

V is TRBV20-1 and J is TRBJ2-5; 9 bases line up with TRBD2. The CDR3 has 16 amino acids. V was clipped by 8 bases and J by 1 base; unmatched bases: 14. CDR1 is DFQATT and CDR2 is SNEGSKA in the germline V gene (reference sequence). CDR3 in DNA: TGCAGTACCCTTGGCGGGGGGGCCCCCCTCCAAGAGACCCAGTACTTC. Its translation is CSTLGGGAPLQETQYF.

The chain employs TRBV6-5 and TRBJ2-5, with TRBD2 identical over 9 bases. Trimming at V came to 0 bases and at J to 4 bases, leaving 6 bases not matched to a gene. Germline V lookup: CDR1 MNHEY, CDR2 SVGAGI. This CDR3 is 16 amino acids long. The CDR3 DNA reads TGTGCCAGCAGTTACTCGGGGCGAGCGGGGGGAGAGACCCAGTACTTC. Encoded protein: CASSYSGRAGGETQYF.

The chain has TRBV4-2 and TRBJ2-5; 9 nucleotides line up with TRBD1. The J call may be wrong; the DNA end is better matched by TRBJ2-7. The CDR3 has 16 amino acids. CDR1 LGHNA and CDR2 YNFKEQ come from the germline V gene. CDR3 coding DNA: TGTGCCAGCAGCCAAGTGGGGGACAGGGAGAGGTACGAGCAGTACTTC. Its translation is CASSQVGDRERYEQYF.